Shown below are 7 T cell receptor beta chains from a single sample sequenced in a study of T cell responses to AZD1222 COVID-19 vaccine. TCRdb keeps only in-frame clones here, not all; method: immunoSEQ multiplex PCR. This table holds about 150,000 clones, roughly nine tenths found once. The material sequenced was peripheral blood, taken 28 days after the second AZD1222 dose. The source is an adult who received the AZD1222 COVID-19 vaccine.

This clone was seen just once. The chain is built from TRBV18 and TRBJ1-6, with 7 bases aligning to TRBD1. From germline, CDR1 is KGHSH and CDR2 LQKENI. This CDR3 is built from 15 residues. V lost 6 bases and J lost 8; bases outside the gene matches: 10. The CDR3 loop is CASSGDSSGDSPLHF. The CDR3 coding sequence is TGTGCCAGCTCGGGGGACAGCAGCGGTGATTCACCCCTCCACTTT. The variable domain in full, completed from reference TRBV18 and TRBJ1-6, reads NAGVMQNPRHLVRRRGQEARLRCSPMKGHSHVYWYRQLPEEGLKFMVYLQKENIIDESGMPKERFSAEFPKEGPSILRIQQVVRGDSAAYFCASSGDSSGDSPLHFGNGTRLTVT.

CDR3 in amino acids: CASSLEDRAYTEAFF. The CDR3 DNA follows: TGTGCCAGCAGCTTGGAAGACAGGGCTTACACTGAAGCTTTCTTT. The J gene is TRBJ1-1, the V gene TRBV5-8; 7 bases match TRBD1. The V segment lost 0 bases and the J segment 3 bases; nucleotides outside the gene matches: 5. Germline lookup yields CDR1 SGHTS and CDR2 YDEGEE. The CDR3 covers 15 residues.

The rearrangement joins TRBV19 to TRBJ1-5; D remains ambiguous. Germline CDR1 LNHDA, CDR2 SQIVND (reference sequence). This CDR3 region has 15 residues. The ends were cut back, 1 base at V and 0 bases at J, with 7 bases in the middle. CDR3 DNA: TGTGCCAGTAGTATAGGGATAATTAGCAATCAGCCCCAGCATTTT. Encoded protein: CASSIGIISNQPQHF.

The rearrangement links TRBV28 to TRBJ2-7; possibly TRBD1 for D (5 bases). The CDR3 runs 17 residues. Per germline, CDR1 MDHEN and CDR2 SYDVKM. V was pared by 2 bases and J by 3 bases, with 20 bases between. The CDR3 protein is CASSLVSGSSLGYEQYF. The DNA of the CDR3 is TGTGCCAGCAGTTTAGTGTCAGGGTCATCGTTGGGCTACGAGCAGTACTTC.

This rearrangement joins TRBV12-3 or TRBV12-4 to TRBJ1-2; no definite D call. The CDR3 contains 12 residues. V lost 5 bases to trimming and J lost 5 bases, with 9 bases between them. CDR3 DNA sequence: TGTGCCAGCAGTCTTACGGGGTATGGCTACACCTTC. Amino acids: CASSLTGYGYTF.

The rearrangement uses TRBV6-2 or TRBV6-3 and TRBJ1-2; no reliable D call. This CDR3 contains 15 residues. The V gene lost 4 bases and the J gene lost 4 bases, with 16 bases spanning the gap. Germline V gene data show CDR1 as MNHEY and CDR2 as SVGEGT. The CDR3 DNA reads TGTGCCAGCAGTTGGGGAAGGAGCGAGCCCTATGGCTACACCTTC. This codes for CASSWGRSEPYGYTF.

The chain recombines TRBV7-9 with TRBJ1-2; D remains ambiguous. V was shortened by 5 bases and J by 3 bases, with 10 bases between the two germline ends. CDR1 is SEHNR and CDR2 is FQNEAQ in the germline V gene (reference sequence). This CDR3 is built from 13 residues. The CDR3 loop is CASSGPADYGYTF. The CDR3 nucleotides read TGTGCCAGCAGCGGCCCCGCGGACTATGGCTACACCTTC.